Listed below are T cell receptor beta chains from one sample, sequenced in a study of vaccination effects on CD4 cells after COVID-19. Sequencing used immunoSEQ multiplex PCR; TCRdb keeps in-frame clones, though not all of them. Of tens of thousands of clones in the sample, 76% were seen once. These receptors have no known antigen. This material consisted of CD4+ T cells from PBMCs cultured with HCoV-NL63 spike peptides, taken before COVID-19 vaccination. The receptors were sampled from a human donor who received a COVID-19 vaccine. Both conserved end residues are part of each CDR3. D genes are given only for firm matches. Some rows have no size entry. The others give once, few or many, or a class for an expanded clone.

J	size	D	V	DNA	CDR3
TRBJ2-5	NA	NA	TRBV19	TGTGCCAGTAGAAAGGCAGGGCAAGAGACCCAGTACTTC	CASRKAGQETQYF
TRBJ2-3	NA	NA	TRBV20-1	TGCAGTGCTAGTCGCTCCAGCTCCACACCAGATACGCAGTATTTT	CSASRSSSTPDTQYF
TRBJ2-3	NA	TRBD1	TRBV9	TGTGCCAGCAGCGTACTTCGGGCAGGGGGTGATACGCAGTATTTT	CASSVLRAGGDTQYF
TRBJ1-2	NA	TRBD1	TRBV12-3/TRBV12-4	TGTGCCAGCAGTTTTAAGGGGGCGGAGAGCAACACCTTC	CASSFKGAESNTF
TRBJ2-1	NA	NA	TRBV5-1	TGCGCCAGCAGCTTATCCGGGAGCTCCTACAATGAGCAGTTCTTC	CASSLSGSSYNEQFF
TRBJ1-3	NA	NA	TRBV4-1	TGCGCCAGCAGCCAATCAAGGGGAGGTGGAAACACCATATATTTT	CASSQSRGGGNTIYF
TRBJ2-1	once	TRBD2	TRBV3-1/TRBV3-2	TGTGCCAGCAGCCAGAGCGGGGGGGCGGAGGCCTACAATGAGCAGTTCTTC	CASSQSGGAEAYNEQFF
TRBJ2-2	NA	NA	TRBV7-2	TGTGCCAGCAGCTTACAAGGCTACGGAGGCTTCGGGGAGCTGTTTTTT	CASSLQGYGGFGELFF
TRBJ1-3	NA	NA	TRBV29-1	TGCAGCGTTGAAGCCAGTCCTTACTCTGGAAACACCATATATTTT	CSVEASPYSGNTIYF
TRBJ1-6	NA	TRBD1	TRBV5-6	TGTGCCAGCAGCCTCCGGGACAGATATAATTCACCCCTCCACTTT	CASSLRDRYNSPLHF
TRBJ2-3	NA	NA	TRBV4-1	TGCGCCAGCAGCCAAGGATTAGCCTCAGATACGCAGTATTTT	CASSQGLASDTQYF
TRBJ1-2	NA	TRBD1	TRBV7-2	TGTGCCAGCAGCACTCGGACAGGGAGGGGTAGAGGCTACACCTTC	CASSTRTGRGRGYTF
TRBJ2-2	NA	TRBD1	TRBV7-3	TGTGCCAGCAGCTTGACAGGGGCCACCGGGGAGCTGTTTTTT	CASSLTGATGELFF
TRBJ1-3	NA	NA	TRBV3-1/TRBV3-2	TGTGCCAGCAGCCAATCCGAGGGTACTCGCGGAAACACCATATATTTT	CASSQSEGTRGNTIYF
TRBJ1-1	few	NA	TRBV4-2	TGTGCCAGCAGCCAAGCAAGCCAGGAAGCTTTCTTT	CASSQASQEAFF
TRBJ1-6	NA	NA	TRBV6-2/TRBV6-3	TGTGCCAGCAGGCCTCCTCCGGGACGGATTAATTCACCCCTCCACTTT	CASRPPPGRINSPLHF
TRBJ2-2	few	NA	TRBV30	TGTGCCTGGAGCACGGGGAATGGGAACACCGGGGAGCTGTTTTTT	CAWSTGNGNTGELFF
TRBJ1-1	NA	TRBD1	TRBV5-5	TGTGCCAGCAGCCTCCAGGTTTCGACAGGGGGGGACATGAACACTGAAGCTTTCTTT	CASSLQVSTGGDMNTEAFF
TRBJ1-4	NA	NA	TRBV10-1	TGCGCCAGCAGTTCGGGCCAGGACTCGGAAAAACTGTTTTTT	CASSSGQDSEKLFF
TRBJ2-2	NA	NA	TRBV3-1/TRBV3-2	TGTGCCAGCAGCCAGTCCGCCGCCGGGGAGCTGTTTTTT	CASSQSAAGELFF
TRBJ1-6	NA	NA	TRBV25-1	TGTGCCAGCGGTATAGGCGGTTCACCCCTCCACTTT	CASGIGGSPLHF
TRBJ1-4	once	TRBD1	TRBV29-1	TGCAGCGTTGGGGGGGAGGGGGCAGGGGAAAAACTGTTTTTT	CSVGGEGAGEKLFF
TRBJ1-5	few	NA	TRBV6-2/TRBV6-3	TGTGCCAGCAGTTACAGTATGTATAGCAATCAGCCCCAGCATTTT	CASSYSMYSNQPQHF
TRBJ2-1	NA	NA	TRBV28	TGTGCCAGCTCCCCTTCTCGGGGGTTCAAGGATGAGCAGTTCTTC	CASSPSRGFKDEQFF
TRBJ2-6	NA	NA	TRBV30	TGTGCCTGGGATAGAGGGGGGATGGGGGCCAACGTCCTGACTTTC	CAWDRGGMGANVLTF
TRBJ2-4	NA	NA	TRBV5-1	TGCGCCAGCAGCTTGGGGGCAGTAGCCAAAAACATTCAGTACTTC	CASSLGAVAKNIQYF
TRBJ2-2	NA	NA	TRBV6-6	TGTGCCAGCAGCAACAGGGATTTCGACACCGGGGAGCTGTTTTTT	CASSNRDFDTGELFF
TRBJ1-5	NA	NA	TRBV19	TGTGCCAGTAGTATAGCACGAATAAGCAATCAGCCCCAGCATTTT	CASSIARISNQPQHF
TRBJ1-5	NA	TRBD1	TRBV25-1	TGTGCCAGCAACAGGGGAAATCAGCCCCAGCATTTT	CASNRGNQPQHF
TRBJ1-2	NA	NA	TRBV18	TGTGCCAGCTCACCGTTCCTTGGGGGGAACTATGGCTACACCTTC	CASSPFLGGNYGYTF
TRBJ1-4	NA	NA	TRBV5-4	TGTGCCAGCAGCCGCGGCGCGGGTAGGGGGTGGACTAATGAAAAACTGTTTTTT	CASSRGAGRGWTNEKLFF
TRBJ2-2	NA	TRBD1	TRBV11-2	TGTGCCAGCAGTAGGACAGGGGTCACCGGGGAGCTGTTTTTT	CASSRTGVTGELFF
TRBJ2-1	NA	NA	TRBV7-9	TGTGCCAGCAGCTCGATAGCACAGGGCAATGAGCAGTTCTTC	CASSSIAQGNEQFF
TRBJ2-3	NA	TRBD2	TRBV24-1	TGTGCCACCAGTGATTTCGGGGGGGCAGCGGTAGATACGCAGTATTTT	CATSDFGGAAVDTQYF
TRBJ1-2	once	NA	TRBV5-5	TGTGCCAGCAGCTTGACAGGGTCTGGCTATGGCTACACCTTC	CASSLTGSGYGYTF
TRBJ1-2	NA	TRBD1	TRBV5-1	TGCGCCAGCAGCTTGGCCTTTACAGGGGGCGTCTATGGCTACACCTTC	CASSLAFTGGVYGYTF
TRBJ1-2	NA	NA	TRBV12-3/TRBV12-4	TGTGCCAGCAGCCGGGACGTTATCTATGGCTACACCTTC	CASSRDVIYGYTF